These 25 T cell receptor beta chains were sequenced from one sample in a study of cytomegalovirus exposure and HLA in healthy donors. Repertoires were generated with immunoSEQ multiplex PCR, while TCRdb's copy carries only in-frame clones and drops some. The sample lists under 85,000 clones; 94% were seen once. Sequencing input: PBMCs. Every receptor here comes from a woman aged 18-30 years in good health and CMV-seronegative.

The V gene is TRBV2, the J gene TRBJ2-4; D perhaps matches TRBD1 (6 bases). The CDR3 is made up of 17 amino acids. From germline, CDR1 is SNHLY and CDR2 FYNNEI. V was clipped by 3 bases and J by 2 bases, with 17 bases between them. The CDR3 nucleotides are TGTGCCAGCAGTGATTTACTAGGCAGGGGTACCAAAAACATTCAGTACTTC. It is translated as CASSDLLGRGTKNIQYF.

This clone was seen only a few times. This chain links TRBV6-1 with TRBJ2-1; the D gene is possibly TRBD2 (5 bases). In germline, CDR1 is MNHNS, CDR2 SASEGT. This CDR3 has 16 residues. With 1 base removed from V and 0 bases from J, the gap between germline ends came to 10 bases. CDR3 in amino acids: CASSEGVSGSYNEQFF. The CDR3 region has the DNA TGTGCCAGCAGTGAAGGAGTAAGCGGCTCCTACAATGAGCAGTTCTTC.

This chain links TRBV30 with TRBJ2-2; D might be TRBD2 (5 bases). There are 16 residues in the CDR3. Trimming took 0 bases from V and 2 from J, leaving 13 bases between them. The germline gives CDR1 GTSNPN, CDR2 SVGIG (reference sequence). The CDR3 region has the DNA TGTGCCTGGAGTGTAAGAGGGTATCCCAACACCGGGGAGCTGTTTTTT. Translated, it gives CAWSVRGYPNTGELFF.

V is TRBV5-6 and J is TRBJ1-3; 7 nucleotides match TRBD1. With V trimmed by 1 base and J by 3 bases, 7 bases remained unmatched. CDR3 length equals 16 residues. The germline V gene encodes CDR1 SGHDT and CDR2 YYEEEE. CDR3 sequence: CASSLMGTGVGNTIYF. The CDR3 nucleotides are TGTGCCAGCAGCTTGATGGGAACAGGGGTTGGAAACACCATATATTTT. Looking up the rest from reference TRBV5-6 and TRBJ1-3 gives the full variable domain: DAGVTQSPTHLIKTRGQQVTLRCSPKSGHDTVSWYQQALGQGPQFIFQYYEEEERQRGNFPDRFSGHQFPNYSSELNVNALLLGDSALYLCASSLMGTGVGNTIYFGEGSWLTVV.

The J gene is TRBJ1-1, the V gene TRBV6-1; 8 bases fit TRBD1. V trimming: 4 bases; J trimming: 2 bases; junction bases outside the gene matches: 15. The CDR3 extends over 18 amino acids. Germline CDR1 MNHNS, CDR2 SASEGT. The CDR3 region is CASSVSGGLLGPNTEAFF. The CDR3 bases are TGTGCCAGCAGTGTCTCAGGGGGCCTGTTAGGACCAAACACTGAAGCTTTCTTT.

CDR3 nucleotides: TGCAGCGTTGATAGCACCAACTATGGCTACACCTTC. Amino acid sequence: CSVDSTNYGYTF. The chain uses TRBV29-1 and TRBJ1-2; unclear D gene. Germline CDR1 and CDR2: SQVTM and ANQGSEA. The V end was cut by 3 bases, the J end by 2 bases, with 7 bases between. The CDR3 sequence is 12 residues long.

The chain combines TRBV6-5 with TRBJ2-1, with TRBD2 matching over 7 bases. This CDR3 comprises 16 residues. J was trimmed by 5 bases and V by 0 bases; bases with no gene match: 7. CDR1 and CDR2 (germline): MNHEY, SVGAGI. CDR3 loop: CASSYSTAGENNEQFF. The CDR3 DNA is TGTGCCAGCAGTTACTCGACCGCGGGAGAAAACAATGAGCAGTTCTTC.

This chain links TRBV11-2 with TRBJ2-5; 9 bases match TRBD2. The V gene's germline CDR1 is SGHAT and CDR2 FQNNGV. The CDR3 loop spans 14 amino acids. V trimming: 3 bases; J trimming: 3 bases; junction bases outside the gene matches: 2. CDR3 residues: CASSFQRGEETQYF. The CDR3 coding sequence is TGTGCCAGCAGCTTCCAGCGGGGGGAAGAGACCCAGTACTTC.

The chain uses TRBV14 and TRBJ1-3, with D unclear. This CDR3 has 17 residues. V lost 0 bases and J 0 bases, leaving 12 bases between the germline ends. CDR1 and CDR2 from the germline V gene are SGHDN and FVKESK. CDR3: CASSQDGGFPSGNTIYF. CDR3 in DNA: TGTGCCAGCAGCCAAGATGGAGGGTTCCCCTCTGGAAACACCATATATTTT.

The V gene is TRBV20-1, the J gene TRBJ2-4; no clear D. Germline CDR1 and CDR2: DFQATT and SNEGSKA (reference sequence). CDR3 length: 11 residues. V was clipped by 3 bases and J by 6 bases, with 6 bases between them. The CDR3 loop reads CSASIINIQYF. CDR3 bases: TGCAGTGCTAGTATAATAAACATTCAGTACTTC.

The genes are TRBV2 and TRBJ2-2; TRBD1 is a possible D gene (6 bases). This CDR3 region has 15 residues. CDR1 and CDR2 (germline): SNHLY, FYNNEI. Trimming removed 2 bases at V and 6 bases at J, with 13 bases between. The CDR3 loop reads CASSEQGSYSGELFF. CDR3 DNA: TGTGCCAGCAGTGAACAGGGGTCGTACTCCGGGGAGCTGTTTTTT.

This clone appeared a single time. V gene TRBV5-6 combines with J gene TRBJ1-4; TRBD1 agrees at 9 bases. Looked up from germline, CDR1 is SGHDT and CDR2 is YYEEEE. Losses at the gene ends were 4 bases for V and 5 bases for J; bases not matched to a gene: 9. This CDR3 spans 16 amino acids. CDR3 protein: CASSPGTGSINEKLFF. The CDR3 DNA sequence: TGTGCCAGCAGCCCCGGGACAGGGAGTATCAATGAAAAACTGTTTTTT.

The gene calls are TRBV7-2 and TRBJ2-2; D gene unclear. The V end was cut by 5 bases, the J end by 0 bases, with 10 bases between. The CDR3 is made up of 15 amino acids. Germline V CDR1 and CDR2: SGHTA, FQGNSA. This CDR3 is CASSPQHANTGELFF. Here the CDR3 DNA reads TGTGCCAGCAGCCCCCAACACGCGAACACCGGGGAGCTGTTTTTT.

The V and J genes are TRBV9 and TRBJ2-3; D not certain. In germline, CDR1 is SGDLS, CDR2 YYNGEE. The CDR3 has 14 residues. The V end was cut by 7 bases, the J end by 0 bases, with 12 bases between. The CDR3 protein is CASGDIPSTDTQYF. The CDR3 region has the DNA TGTGCCAGCGGCGACATCCCTAGCACAGATACGCAGTATTTT.

J is TRBJ2-1 and V is TRBV19; TRBD2 is a possible D gene (6 bases). This CDR3 comprises 15 residues. CDR1 is LNHDA, CDR2 SQIVND, per germline (reference sequence). The V gene lost 4 bases and the J gene lost 6 bases, with 16 bases spanning the gap. CDR3 nucleotides: TGTGCCAGTAGTACCAGCGGTTGGCGGGGCAATGAGCAGTTCTTC. Its protein is CASSTSGWRGNEQFF.

The V gene is TRBV18, the J gene TRBJ2-7, with 10 nucleotides matching TRBD2. CDR1 is KGHSH, CDR2 LQKENI, per germline. The CDR3 runs 16 residues. The V gene end was trimmed by 3 bases and the J gene end by 6 bases; junction bases not matched to a gene: 11. The CDR3 loop is CASSPRGLASAAEQYF. CDR3 nucleotides: TGTGCCAGCTCACCCAGGGGACTAGCGTCGGCCGCCGAGCAGTACTTC. Full variable domain (rest looked up from reference TRBV18 and TRBJ2-7): NAGVMQNPRHLVRRRGQEARLRCSPMKGHSHVYWYRQLPEEGLKFMVYLQKENIIDESGMPKERFSAEFPKEGPSILRIQQVVRGDSAAYFCASSPRGLASAAEQYFGPGTRLTVT.

The chain is built from TRBV6-1 and TRBJ1-5, with unresolved D. The CDR3 has 13 residues. V was shortened by 3 bases and J by 2 bases, with 5 bases between the two germline ends. Germline CDR1 MNHNS, CDR2 SASEGT. The CDR3 nucleotides are TGTGCCAGCAGTGACCGGGGCAATCAGCCCCAGCATTTT. Its translation: CASSDRGNQPQHF.

This clone was detected once. The chain combines TRBV10-3 with TRBJ2-5; 8 bases line up with TRBD1. Trimming removed 4 bases from V and 2 bases from J; junction bases left unmatched: 6. The CDR3 covers 15 residues. CDR1 and CDR2 (germline): ENHRY, SYGVKD. The CDR3 region has the DNA TGTGCCATCAGTGGGACAGGGAATGGGCAAGAGACCCAGTACTTC. Protein: CAISGTGNGQETQYF.

This clone showed up just once. The chain recombines TRBV29-1 with TRBJ1-1; 10 nucleotides line up with TRBD1. This CDR3 is 12 amino acids long. CDR1 SQVTM and CDR2 ANQGSEA come from the germline V gene. Trimming cost V 6 bases and J 8 bases; bases outside gene matches: 6. As DNA, the CDR3 is TGCAGCGTGACGACAGGGGGCGACGAAGCTTTCTTT. Amino acids: CSVTTGGDEAFF.

J is TRBJ1-2 and V is TRBV10-3; D is uncertain. The CDR3 contains 13 residues. The V and J ends lost 7 bases and 4 bases respectively, with 13 bases between them. Germline V gene sequence: CDR1 ENHRY, CDR2 SYGVKD. The CDR3 protein is CAITEDYSYGYTF. The CDR3 DNA reads TGTGCCATCACGGAGGACTATAGCTATGGCTACACCTTC.

This clone was found once. The genes are TRBV10-2 and TRBJ2-7; no firm D call. The CDR3 covers 12 residues. Trimming shortened V by 9 bases and J by 7 bases, and 16 bases separated the two germline ends. The germline V gene has CDR1 WSHSY and CDR2 SAAADI. CDR3 in DNA: TGCGCCAGTAGTCCCCATACCGGTGAGCAGTACTTC. Translating gives CASSPHTGEQYF.

The chain has TRBV2 and TRBJ2-3; 8 bases align to TRBD1. The CDR3 spans 13 residues. Trimming removed 7 bases from V and 2 bases from J; junction bases left unmatched: 2. Germline CDR1 reads SNHLY; CDR2 reads FYNNEI. CDR3 sequence: CASIQGDTDTQYF. CDR3 bases: TGTGCCAGCATACAGGGGGACACAGATACGCAGTATTTT.

The V and J genes are TRBV23-1 and TRBJ2-1, with 10 bases identical to TRBD1. TRBV23-1 is labeled an ORF, and its function is uncertain. This CDR3 has 16 amino acids. V shed 4 bases and J 7 bases; nucleotides not matched to a gene: 10. Here the CDR3 reads CASSPEWDRGLNEQFF. As DNA, the CDR3 is TGCGCCAGCAGTCCGGAATGGGACAGGGGATTGAATGAGCAGTTCTTC.

The genes are TRBV4-2 and TRBJ2-2; the match to TRBD2 covers 11 bases. The CDR3 is made up of 18 amino acids. The ends lost 4 bases at V and 5 bases at J; junction bases unmatched: 12. CDR1 is LGHNA, CDR2 YNFKEQ, per germline. Here the CDR3 DNA reads TGTGCCAGCAGCCCGAGGACTAGCGGGCCTAGAGATACCGGGGAGCTGTTTTTT. Its translation is CASSPRTSGPRDTGELFF.

V and J are TRBV27 and TRBJ2-5, with TRBD2 identical over 12 bases. The CDR3 extends over 14 amino acids. Germline V gives CDR1 MNHEY, CDR2 SMNVEV (reference sequence). V dropped 5 bases and J dropped 3; count of bases not matched to a gene: 1. CDR3 in amino acids: CASSRTSGEETQYF. The CDR3 coding sequence is TGTGCCAGCAGTAGGACTAGCGGGGAAGAGACCCAGTACTTC.